This T cell receptor (beta chain) was recorded in a study of blood T cell repertoires in COVID-19. Germline V gene data show CDR1 as SGHRS and CDR2 as YFSETQ. The length of the CDR3 is 16 residues. Trimming left V 3 bases short and J 6 bases short, with 22 bases between. TCRdb keeps only in-frame clones here, not all; method: immunoSEQ multiplex PCR. The sample lists under 300,000 clones; roughly 87% were seen once. The chain joins TRBV5-1 to TRBJ2-7, with D possibly TRBD1 on 6 matching bases. This receptor was identified in a woman between 25 and 40 years old with acute COVID-19. Input material: PBMCs or T cells enriched from blood (not recorded which). The CDR3 region has the DNA TGCGCCAGCAGCTACCTACAGGGAGCTGACGTTCGCGAGCAGTACTTC. It translates to CASSYLQGADVREQYF.